The sequence of this T cell receptor beta chain was determined in a study of vaccination effects on CD4 cells after COVID-19. Repertoires were generated with immunoSEQ multiplex PCR, while TCRdb's copy carries only in-frame clones and drops some. The top ten hold around 2.9% of the sample, which has tens of thousands of clones, approximately 74% seen once. The V end was cut by 3 bases, the J end by 0 bases, with 18 bases between. The CDR3 loop spans 18 amino acids. Germline-derived CDR1 and CDR2 are LNHNV and YYDKDF (reference sequence). Antigen-specific CD4+ T cells were first expanded with viral peptide pools by the ViraFEST assay and only then sequenced. After around 10 days in culture, the CD4+ T cells were isolated. Each vaccine recipient was nucleocapsid antibody negative and had no prior SARS-CoV-2 infection. The authors replaced half the medium with IL-2 medium on days 3 and 7. Remarks on this clone: No antigen is known for it.

This sample comprised CD4+ T cells from PBMCs cultured with HCoV-NL63 spike peptides, obtained before COVID-19 vaccination. The source is a human donor who received a COVID-19 vaccine. The chain couples TRBV15 to TRBJ1-5; D is possibly TRBD1 (6 bases). CDR3 DNA sequence: TGTGCCACCAGCAGGAGGGGGGGGTTTCGGTTTAGCAATCAGCCCCAGCATTTT. Protein sequence: CATSRRGGFRFSNQPQHF.